This TCR beta chain was recovered during a study of blood T cell repertoires in COVID-19. Study as a whole: Acute-phase and convalescent COVID-19 samples originated in the United States, Italy and Spain. From T cells, B-cell-depleted T cells, or PBMCs came the material, which was cDNA or gDNA.

Germline loops: CDR1 SNHLY, CDR2 FYNNEI. V lost 6 bases, J lost 12 bases, and 21 bases lay in between. The CDR3 sequence is 14 residues long. In the source study's methods: Nucleated cell counts were estimated from reference gene primer amplification. The protocol was immunoSEQ multiplex PCR, while the TCRdb copy is restricted to in-frame clones and leaves out a portion. The V and J calls and the clone size are those of that table, but D and trimming were determined from the DNA. Of over 200,000 clones listed, roughly 89% are singletons. The sample comprised peripheral blood. The chain carries TRBV2 and TRBJ2-1; D not certain. The clonotype comes from a man between 60 and 75 years old who had recovered from COVID-19. The DNA of the CDR3 is TGTGCCAGCAGGGGTCTTGAGCCCGGCGCTAGGCAGTTCTTC. Translated: CASRGLEPGARQFF.